These 9 T cell receptor beta chains originate from one sample sequenced in a study of OX40 agonist ivuxolimab in advanced cancers. Produced via immunoSEQ multiplex PCR; TCRdb's table is partial and in-frame only. The table lists several thousand clones, 88% of them singletons. Sequences were derived from CD4+ or CD8+ T cells sorted from blood, sampled in a trial of the OX40 agonist ivuxolimab. These receptors came from an adult with an advanced solid tumor such as melanoma, head and neck, liver or kidney cancer.

The chain couples TRBV11-3 to TRBJ1-4, with D unresolved. This CDR3 is built from 14 residues. The V end was cut by 2 bases, the J end by 0 bases, with 4 bases between. CDR1 is SGHNT, CDR2 YENEEA, per germline. The CDR3 nucleotides are TGTGCCAGCAGCTTATCTGCAACTAATGAAAAACTGTTTTTT. Its protein product is CASSLSATNEKLFF. The whole variable domain, filled in from reference TRBV11-3 and TRBJ1-4, reads EAGVVQSPRYKIIEKKQPVAFWCNPISGHNTLYWYLQNLGQGPELLIRYENEEAVDDSQLPKDRFSAERLKGVDSTLKIQPAELGDSAVYLCASSLSATNEKLFFGSGTQLSVL.

The CDR3 loop is CASSPGQGNEQYF. The CDR3 DNA is TGTGCCAGCAGCCCGGGACAGGGCAACGAGCAGTACTTC. The chain combines TRBV6-6 with TRBJ2-7; 9 nucleotides agree with TRBD1. The CDR3 loop spans 13 amino acids. Germline loops: CDR1 MNHNY, CDR2 SVGAGI (reference sequence). After removal of 6 bases from V and 5 bases from J, the junction contained 5 bases not matched to a gene.

This rearrangement joins TRBV5-1 to TRBJ2-5, with 7 positions matching TRBD1. J gave up 5 bases and V 4 bases, and 11 bases lay outside the gene matches. The germline V gene has CDR1 SGHRS and CDR2 YFSETQ. The CDR3 totals 15 residues. CDR3 in DNA: TGCGCCAGCAGCCTATCAACAGGGGTGGAGGAGACCCAGTACTTC. Residues: CASSLSTGVEETQYF.

The chain couples TRBV19 to TRBJ2-1; D may be TRBD2 (7 bases). In germline, CDR1 is LNHDA, CDR2 SQIVND (reference sequence). CDR3 size: 14 residues. The germline V and J ends were trimmed by 3 bases and 8 bases, with 14 bases remaining between them. CDR3 in DNA: TGTGCCAGTAGTATGGACGGGGGGCAGGATGAGCAGTTCTTC. Its translation is CASSMDGGQDEQFF.

The gene calls are TRBV29-1 and TRBJ2-1; D possibly corresponds to TRBD2 (5 bases). The CDR3 runs to 14 residues. The germline V gene encodes CDR1 SQVTM and CDR2 ANQGSEA. V was cut by 3 bases and J by 6 bases, with 15 bases left in between. Here the CDR3 reads CSVDSLGAINEQFF. DNA of the CDR3: TGCAGCGTTGATTCCCTGGGAGCAATCAATGAGCAGTTCTTC.

Only a few counts were recorded for this clone. The chain combines TRBV6-5 with TRBJ1-5, with D maybe TRBD1 (5 bases). CDR3 length: 14 amino acids. The germline gives CDR1 MNHEY, CDR2 SVGAGI. Trimming cost V 6 bases and J 7 bases, with 16 bases left between them. The CDR3: CASRRLDNGQPQHF. The CDR3 DNA reads as TGTGCCAGCAGACGCCTGGACAATGGACAGCCCCAGCATTTT.

In this sample, this clone turned up once. This sequence joins TRBV9 and TRBJ2-1; D may match TRBD1 or TRBD2 (5 bases each). This CDR3 has 14 residues. Germline V CDR1 and CDR2: SGDLS, YYNGEE. V was shortened by 1 base and J by 9 bases, with 14 bases between the two germline ends. In DNA form, the CDR3 reads TGTGCCAGCAGCGTATACTCCCAGAGGGGTGAGCAGTTCTTC. Translating gives CASSVYSQRGEQFF. Complete variable domain (other parts from reference TRBV9 and TRBJ2-1): DSGVTQTPKHLITATGQRVTLRCSPRSGDLSVYWYQQSLDQGLQFLIQYYNGEERAKGNILERFSAQQFPDLHSELNLSSLELGDSALYFCASSVYSQRGEQFFGPGTRLTVL.

The rearrangement joins TRBV14 to TRBJ2-2, with D tentatively TRBD1 (5 bases). This CDR3 has 17 residues. The germline CDR1 and CDR2 sequences are SGHDN and FVKESK. V lost 4 bases to trimming and J lost 6 bases, with 21 bases between them. The CDR3 is CASSPLWTSSGPGELFF. CDR3 bases: TGTGCCAGCAGCCCCCTGTGGACAAGCTCCGGGCCCGGGGAGCTGTTTTTT.

The V call is TRBV25-1, the J call TRBJ2-5; unclear D gene. Trimming stripped 2 bases from V and 2 bases from J, with 9 bases between. CDR1 is MGHDK, CDR2 SYGVNS, per germline. This CDR3 contains 14 residues. CDR3 in DNA: TGTGCCAGCAGTGAACCCACCAGACAAGAGACCCAGTACTTC. This translates into CASSEPTRQETQYF.